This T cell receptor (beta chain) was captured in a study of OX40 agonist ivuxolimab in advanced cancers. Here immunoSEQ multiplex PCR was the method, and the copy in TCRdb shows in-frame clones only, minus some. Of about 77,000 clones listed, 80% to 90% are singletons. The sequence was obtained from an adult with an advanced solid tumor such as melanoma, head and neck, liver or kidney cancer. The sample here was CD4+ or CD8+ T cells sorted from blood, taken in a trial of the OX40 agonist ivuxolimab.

The CDR3 DNA sequence: TGTGCCAGCGCCCGAGAACCTAGCGGTGGGGAGACCCAGTACTTC. Residues: CASAREPSGGETQYF. The J gene is TRBJ2-5, the V gene TRBV5-4, with 7 positions matching TRBD2. The CDR3 runs 15 residues. The V and J ends lost 7 bases and 5 bases, in that order; junction bases with no gene match: 14. Germline CDR1 SGHNT, CDR2 YYREEE (reference sequence).